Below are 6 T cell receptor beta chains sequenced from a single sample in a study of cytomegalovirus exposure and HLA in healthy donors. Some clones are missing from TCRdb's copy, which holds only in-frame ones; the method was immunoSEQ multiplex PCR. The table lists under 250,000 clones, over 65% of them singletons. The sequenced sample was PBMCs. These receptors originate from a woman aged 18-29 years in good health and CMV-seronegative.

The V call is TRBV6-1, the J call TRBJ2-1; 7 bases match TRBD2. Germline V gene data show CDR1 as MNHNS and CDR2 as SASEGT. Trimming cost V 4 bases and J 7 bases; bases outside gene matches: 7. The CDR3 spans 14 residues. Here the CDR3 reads CASSGAGVANEQFF. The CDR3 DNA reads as TGTGCCAGCAGTGGCGCGGGAGTGGCAAATGAGCAGTTCTTC.

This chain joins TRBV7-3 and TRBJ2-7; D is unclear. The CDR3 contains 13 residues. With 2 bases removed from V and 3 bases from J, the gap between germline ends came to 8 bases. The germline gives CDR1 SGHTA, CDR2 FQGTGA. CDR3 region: CASSLGGDYEQYF. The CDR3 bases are TGTGCCAGCAGCTTAGGCGGAGACTACGAGCAGTACTTC.

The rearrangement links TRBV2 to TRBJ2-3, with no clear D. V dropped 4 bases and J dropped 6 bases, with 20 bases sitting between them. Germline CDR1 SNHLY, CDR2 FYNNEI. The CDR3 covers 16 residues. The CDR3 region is CASSVQLLGSRDTQYF. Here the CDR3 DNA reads TGTGCCAGCAGTGTTCAGCTATTGGGTTCTCGCGATACGCAGTATTTT. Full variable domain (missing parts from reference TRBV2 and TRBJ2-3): EPEVTQTPSHQVTQMGQEVILRCVPISNHLYFYWYRQILGQKVEFLVSFYNNEISEKSEIFDDQFSVERPDGSNFTLKIRSTKLEDSAMYFCASSVQLLGSRDTQYFGPGTRLTVL.

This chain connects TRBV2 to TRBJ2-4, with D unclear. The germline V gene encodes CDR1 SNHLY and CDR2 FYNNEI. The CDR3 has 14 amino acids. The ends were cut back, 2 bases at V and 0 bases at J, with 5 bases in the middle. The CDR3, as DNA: TGTGCCAGCAGTGAACGGTTAGCCAAAAACATTCAGTACTTC. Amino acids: CASSERLAKNIQYF.

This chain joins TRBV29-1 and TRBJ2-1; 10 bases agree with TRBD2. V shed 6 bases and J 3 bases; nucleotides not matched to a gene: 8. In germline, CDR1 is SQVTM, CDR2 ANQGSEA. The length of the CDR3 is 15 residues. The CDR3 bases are TGCAGCGTCTTAGGACTAGCGGAAATCTACAATGAGCAGTTCTTC. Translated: CSVLGLAEIYNEQFF.

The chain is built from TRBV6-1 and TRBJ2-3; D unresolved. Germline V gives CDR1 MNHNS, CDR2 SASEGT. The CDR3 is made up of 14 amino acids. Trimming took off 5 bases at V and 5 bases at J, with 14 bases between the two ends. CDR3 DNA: TGTGCCAGCAGTCTCGAGGTAGCTGGAGATACGCAGTATTTT. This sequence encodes CASSLEVAGDTQYF.